This T cell receptor beta chain was sequenced for a study of blood T cell repertoires in COVID-19 (TCRdb year 2020). As for the study more broadly: Collaborator samples came from the United States, Italy and Spain and covered acute and convalescent phases of COVID-19. The prospective study material was composed of cDNA or gDNA derived from T cells, B-cell-depleted T cells, or PBMCs. Deeply sampled blood TCRbeta repertoires from subjects exposed to, actively infected with, or recovered from COVID-19 were included in the dataset. The repertoires were made available in a free public database intended to serve as a resource for research on the immune response to SARS-CoV-2. The samples were drawn from two sources: the first 160 participants of the ongoing ImmuneRACE study, and fewer than 1,500 subjects contributed by 6 global collaborators. The sample metadata nearly always contained a de-identified subject ID, COVID-19 status, age in years and sex. Where available, HLA class I and class II types were obtained from metadata supplied by the sample provider rather than from assay-based typing.

For this clone: Its antigen is currently not known. No base qualities exist here, and no much larger clone lies one base off it.

From V the trimming removes 0 bases and from J it removes 4 bases, while the gene matches leave 9 bases of the junction unaccounted for. As encoded in the germline V gene (reference sequence), CDR1 is MNHEY while CDR2 is SMNVEV. Counted from cysteine to phenylalanine, this CDR3 has 16 amino acids. Only CDR3 DNA is held: 48 bases, read in frame from base 1. The immunoSEQ Assay, a bias-controlled multiplex PCR, was used to amplify TCRbeta CDR3 regions from genomic DNA. In the paper's pipeline: The number of nucleated cells in each sample was estimated from the amplification of reference gene primers within the assay. To quantify the absolute abundance of each unique TCRbeta CDR3 rearrangement, sequence reads were collapsed and filtered. For each sample, productive Simpson clonality was calculated as the square root of Simpson's diversity index across productive rearrangements. The source is immuneACCESS, and TCRdb retained only in-frame sequences with V and J called. Part of the clones is not carried over; for the studies checked, unresolved V genes explain less than half of this, and the remainder is unexplained. V and J calls and clone size are copied from that table; D and trimming were computed from the DNA. The sample data list a few hundred thousand clones, and approximately 91% of these were observed just once. Of the sample, 0.94% falls within the top ten clones.

The paper's findings and limits, for the study overall: The amount of clinical and demographic metadata varied by source and participant and was provided uncurated.

A second Seattle source provided samples from volunteer blood donors who had recovered from COVID-19. The collaborating institutions used their own protocols to collect whole blood in K2EDTA tubes. For TCRbeta analysis, collaborator samples were shipped as frozen whole blood, as isolated PBMCs, or as DNA extracted from either sample type. This TCR was recovered from a woman aged 40-49 years who had recovered from COVID-19. The sequencing input was peripheral blood. In this chain, TRBV27 is recombined with TRBJ2-7, with 7 bases aligning to TRBD1. The base sequence is TGTGCCAGCAGTTTATCCGGACAGGTCGTTTGGTACGAGCAGTACTTC. Translation gives CASSLSGQVVWYEQYF.